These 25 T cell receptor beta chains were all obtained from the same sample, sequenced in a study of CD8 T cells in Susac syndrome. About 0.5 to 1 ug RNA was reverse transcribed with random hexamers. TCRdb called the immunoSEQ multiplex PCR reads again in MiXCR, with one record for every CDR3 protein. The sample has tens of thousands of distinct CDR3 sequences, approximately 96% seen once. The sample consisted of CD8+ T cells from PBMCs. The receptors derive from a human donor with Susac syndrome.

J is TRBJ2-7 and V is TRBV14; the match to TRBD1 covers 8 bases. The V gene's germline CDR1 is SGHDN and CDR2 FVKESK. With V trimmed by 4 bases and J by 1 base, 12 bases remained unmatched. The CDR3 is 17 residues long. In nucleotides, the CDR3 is TGTGCCAGCAGCCCCCGGACAGGGAAATATTGGTCCTACGAGCAGTACTTC. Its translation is CASSPRTGKYWSYEQYF.

This CDR3 reads CASSSPAGTGISGYTF. CDR3 nucleotide sequence: TGCGCCAGCAGCTCGCCCGCCGGGACAGGGATAAGTGGCTACACCTTC. This chain connects TRBV5-1 to TRBJ1-2, with TRBD1 matching over 9 bases. V trimming: 3 bases; J trimming: 7 bases; junction bases outside the gene matches: 13. The CDR3 runs 16 residues. CDR1 is SGHRS and CDR2 is YFSETQ in the germline V gene.

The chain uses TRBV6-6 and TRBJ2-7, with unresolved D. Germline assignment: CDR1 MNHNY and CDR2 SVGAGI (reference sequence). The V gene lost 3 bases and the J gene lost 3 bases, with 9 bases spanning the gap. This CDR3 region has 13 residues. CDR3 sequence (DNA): TGTGCCAGCAGTTATTCCCCCAGCTACGAGCAGTACGTC. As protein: CASSYSPSYEQYV.

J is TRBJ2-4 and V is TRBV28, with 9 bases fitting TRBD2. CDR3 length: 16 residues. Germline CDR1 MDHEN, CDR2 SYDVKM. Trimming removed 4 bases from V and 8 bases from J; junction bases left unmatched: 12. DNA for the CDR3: TGTGCCAGCAGTTCTTACGTTTCTAGCGGGATTGACATTCAGTACTTC. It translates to CASSSYVSSGIDIQYF.

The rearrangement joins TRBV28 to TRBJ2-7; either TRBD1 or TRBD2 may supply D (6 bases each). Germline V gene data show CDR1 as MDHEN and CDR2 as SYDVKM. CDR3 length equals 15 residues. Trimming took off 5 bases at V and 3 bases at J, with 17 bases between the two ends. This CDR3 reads CASSPLSGGGYEQYF. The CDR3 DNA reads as TGTGCCAGCAGTCCACTGTCCGGAGGGGGCTACGAGCAGTACTTC.

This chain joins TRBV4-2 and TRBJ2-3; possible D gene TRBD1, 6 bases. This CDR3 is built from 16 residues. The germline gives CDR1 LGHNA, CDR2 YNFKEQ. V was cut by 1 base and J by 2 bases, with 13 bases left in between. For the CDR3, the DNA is TGTGCCAGCAGCCAAGCGACAGGCCTCCACACAGATACGCAGTATTTT. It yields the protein CASSQATGLHTDTQYF.

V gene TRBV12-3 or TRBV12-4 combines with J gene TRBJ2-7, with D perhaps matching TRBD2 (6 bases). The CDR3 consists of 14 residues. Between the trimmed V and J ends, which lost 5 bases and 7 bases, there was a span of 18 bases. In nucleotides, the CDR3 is TGTGCCAGCAGTGATACGGGATCCCGGGGGGAGCAGTACTTC. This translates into CASSDTGSRGEQYF.

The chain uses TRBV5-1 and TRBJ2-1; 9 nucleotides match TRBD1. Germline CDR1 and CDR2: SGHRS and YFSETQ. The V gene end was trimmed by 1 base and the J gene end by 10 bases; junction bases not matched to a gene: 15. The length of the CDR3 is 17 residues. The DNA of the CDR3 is TGCGCCAGCAGCTTGATCGTACTGGGACAGGGTTTAATCGAGCAGTTCTTC. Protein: CASSLIVLGQGLIEQFF. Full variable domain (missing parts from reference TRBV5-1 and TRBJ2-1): KAGVTQTPRYLIKTRGQQVTLSCSPISGHRSVSWYQQTPGQGLQFLFEYFSETQRNKGNFPGRFSGRQFSNSRSEMNVSTLELGDSALYLCASSLIVLGQGLIEQFFGPGTRLTVL.

CDR3 sequence reads: CASSPSDIPYEQYV. CDR3 nucleotide sequence: TGTGCCAGCAGCCCCTCCGACATACCCTACGAGCAGTACGTC. The V and J genes are TRBV9 and TRBJ2-7; D unresolved. V lost 4 bases and J 2 bases, leaving 13 bases between the germline ends. Germline V gene sequence: CDR1 SGDLS, CDR2 YYNGEE. The CDR3 consists of 14 residues.

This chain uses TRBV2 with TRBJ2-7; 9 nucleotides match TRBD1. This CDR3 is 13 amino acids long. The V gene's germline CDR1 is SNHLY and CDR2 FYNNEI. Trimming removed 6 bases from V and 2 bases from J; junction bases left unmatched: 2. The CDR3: CASSGDRAYEQYF. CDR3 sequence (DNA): TGTGCCAGCAGCGGGGACAGGGCCTACGAGCAGTACTTC. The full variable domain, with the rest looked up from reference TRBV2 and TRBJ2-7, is EPEVTQTPSHQVTQMGQEVILRCVPISNHLYFYWYRQILGQKVEFLVSFYNNEISEKSEIFDDQFSVERPDGSNFTLKIRSTKLEDSAMYFCASSGDRAYEQYFGPGTRLTVT.

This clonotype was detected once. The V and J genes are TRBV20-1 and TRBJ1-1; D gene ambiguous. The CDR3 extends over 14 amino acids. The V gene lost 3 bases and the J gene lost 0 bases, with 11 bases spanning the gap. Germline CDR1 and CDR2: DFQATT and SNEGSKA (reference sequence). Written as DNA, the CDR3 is TGCAGTGCTAGGGACCCCACTATGAACACTGAAGCTTTCTTT. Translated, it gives CSARDPTMNTEAFF.

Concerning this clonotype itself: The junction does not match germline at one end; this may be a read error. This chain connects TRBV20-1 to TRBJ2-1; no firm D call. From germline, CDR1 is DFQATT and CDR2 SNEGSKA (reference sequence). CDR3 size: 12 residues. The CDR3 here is CSARRPHNGQFF. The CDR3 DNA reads TGCAGTGCCCGGCGCCCCCACAATGGGCAGTTCTTC.

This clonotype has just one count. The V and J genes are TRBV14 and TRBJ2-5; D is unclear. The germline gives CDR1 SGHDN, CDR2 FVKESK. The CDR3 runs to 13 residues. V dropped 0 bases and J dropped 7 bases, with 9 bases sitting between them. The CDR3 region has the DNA TGTGCCAGCAGCCAAGAAGGGCCGGGGACCCAGTACTTC. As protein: CASSQEGPGTQYF.

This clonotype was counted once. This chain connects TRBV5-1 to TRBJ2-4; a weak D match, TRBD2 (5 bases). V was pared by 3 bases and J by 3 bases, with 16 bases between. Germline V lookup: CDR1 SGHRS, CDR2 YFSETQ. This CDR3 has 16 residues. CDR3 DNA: TGCGCCAGCAGCTCTAGGCCCATTCGGGACAAAAACATTCAGTACTTC. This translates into CASSSRPIRDKNIQYF.

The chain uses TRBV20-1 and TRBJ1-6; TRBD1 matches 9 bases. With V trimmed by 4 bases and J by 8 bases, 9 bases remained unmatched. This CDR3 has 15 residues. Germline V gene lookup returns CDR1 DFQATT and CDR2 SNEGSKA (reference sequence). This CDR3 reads CSAIYSGQGYSPLHF. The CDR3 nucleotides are TGCAGTGCTATTTATTCGGGACAGGGATATTCACCCCTCCACTTT.

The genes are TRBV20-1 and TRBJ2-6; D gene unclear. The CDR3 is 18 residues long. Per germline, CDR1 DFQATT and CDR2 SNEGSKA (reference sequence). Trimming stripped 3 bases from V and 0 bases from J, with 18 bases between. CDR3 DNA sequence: TGCAGTGCTAGCATATTTGGGCAGTTTCACTCTGGGGCCAACGTCCTGACTTTC. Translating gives CSASIFGQFHSGANVLTF.

The CDR3 sequence: CSVATTGVGYGYTF. CDR3 sequence (DNA): TGCAGCGTTGCCACGACAGGGGTGGGCTATGGCTACACCTTC. The chain links TRBV29-1 to TRBJ1-2; TRBD1 matches 8 bases. CDR1 is SQVTM and CDR2 is ANQGSEA in the germline V gene. V trimming: 4 bases; J trimming: 4 bases; junction bases outside the gene matches: 8. This CDR3 contains 14 residues.

The CDR3 DNA reads TGCAGCGTTACGGGGCGGGAGACCCAGTACTTC. It is translated as CSVTGRETQYF. The chain has TRBV29-1 and TRBJ2-5; either TRBD1 or TRBD2 may fit D (5 bases each). The germline V gene has CDR1 SQVTM and CDR2 ANQGSEA. The CDR3 length is 11 residues. V was shortened by 5 bases and J by 5 bases, with 9 bases between the two germline ends.

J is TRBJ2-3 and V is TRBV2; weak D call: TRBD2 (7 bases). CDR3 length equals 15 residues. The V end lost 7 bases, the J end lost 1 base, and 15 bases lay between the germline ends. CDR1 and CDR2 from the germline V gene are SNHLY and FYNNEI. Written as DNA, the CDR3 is TGTGCCAGCATCTCGGGGGCGGGAGGCACAGATACGCAGTATTTT. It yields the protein CASISGAGGTDTQYF.

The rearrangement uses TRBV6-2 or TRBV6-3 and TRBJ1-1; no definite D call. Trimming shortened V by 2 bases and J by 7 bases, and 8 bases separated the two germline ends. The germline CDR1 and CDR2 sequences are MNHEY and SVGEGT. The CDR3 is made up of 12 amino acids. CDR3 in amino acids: CASSYSGFEAFF. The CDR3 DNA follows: TGTGCCAGCAGTTACAGCGGTTTTGAAGCTTTCTTT.

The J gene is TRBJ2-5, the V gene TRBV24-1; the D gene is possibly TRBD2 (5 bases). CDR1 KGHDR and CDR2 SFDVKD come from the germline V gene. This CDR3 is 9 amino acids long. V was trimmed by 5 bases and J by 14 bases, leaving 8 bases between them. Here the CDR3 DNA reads TGTGCCACCAGTGGAGCGGCCTACTTC. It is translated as CATSGAAYF.

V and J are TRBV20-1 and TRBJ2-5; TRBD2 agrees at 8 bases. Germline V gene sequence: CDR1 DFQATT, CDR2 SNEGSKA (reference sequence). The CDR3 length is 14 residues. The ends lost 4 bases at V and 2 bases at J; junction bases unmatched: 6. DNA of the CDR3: TGCAGTGCTATCCCTAGCGGGCGGCAAGAGACCCAGTACTTC. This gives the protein CSAIPSGRQETQYF.

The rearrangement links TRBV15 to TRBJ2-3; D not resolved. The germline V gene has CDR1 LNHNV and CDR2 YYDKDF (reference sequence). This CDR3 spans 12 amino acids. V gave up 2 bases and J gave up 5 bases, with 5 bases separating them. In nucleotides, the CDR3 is TGTGCCACCAGCAGATTACAAGATACGCAGTATTTT. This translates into CATSRLQDTQYF. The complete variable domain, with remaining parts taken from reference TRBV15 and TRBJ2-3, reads DAMVIQNPRYQVTQFGKPVTLSCSQTLNHNVMYWYQQKSSQAPKLLFHYYDKDFNNEADTPDNFQSRRPNTSFCFLDIRSPGLGDTAMYLCATSRLQDTQYFGPGTRLTVL.

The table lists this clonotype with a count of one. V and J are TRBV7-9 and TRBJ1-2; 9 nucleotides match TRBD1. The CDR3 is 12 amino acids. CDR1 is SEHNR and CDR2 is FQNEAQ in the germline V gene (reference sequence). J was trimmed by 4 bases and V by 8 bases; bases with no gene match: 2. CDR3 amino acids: CASRTGAYGYTF. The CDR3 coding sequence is TGTGCCAGCCGGACAGGGGCCTATGGCTACACCTTC.

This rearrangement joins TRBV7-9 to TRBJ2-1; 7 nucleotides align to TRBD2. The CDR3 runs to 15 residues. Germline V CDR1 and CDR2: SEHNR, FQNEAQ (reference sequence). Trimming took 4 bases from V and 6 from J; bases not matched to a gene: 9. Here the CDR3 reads CASSYAGELGNEQFF. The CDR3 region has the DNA TGTGCCAGCAGCTACGCGGGAGAGCTCGGCAATGAGCAGTTCTTC. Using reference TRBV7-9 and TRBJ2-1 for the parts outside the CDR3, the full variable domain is DTGVSQNPRHKITKRGQNVTFRCDPISEHNRLYWYRQTLGQGPEFLTYFQNEAQLEKSRLLSDRFSAERPKGSFSTLEIQRTEQGDSAMYLCASSYAGELGNEQFFGPGTRLTVL.